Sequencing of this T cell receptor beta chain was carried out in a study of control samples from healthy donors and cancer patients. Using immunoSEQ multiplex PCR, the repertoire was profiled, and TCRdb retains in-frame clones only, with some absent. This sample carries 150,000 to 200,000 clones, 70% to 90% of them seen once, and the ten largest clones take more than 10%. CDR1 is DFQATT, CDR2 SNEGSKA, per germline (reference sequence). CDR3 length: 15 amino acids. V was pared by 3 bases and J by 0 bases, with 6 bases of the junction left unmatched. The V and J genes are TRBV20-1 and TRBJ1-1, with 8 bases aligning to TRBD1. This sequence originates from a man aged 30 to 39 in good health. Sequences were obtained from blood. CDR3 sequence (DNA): TGCAGTGCTAGTAAAGGACAGGGAATGAACACTGAAGCTTTCTTT. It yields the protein CSASKGQGMNTEAFF.